Following are 21 T cell receptor beta chains from one sample sequenced in a study of radiation and T cells in renal cell carcinoma. TCRdb keeps only in-frame clones here, not all; method: immunoSEQ multiplex PCR. The profile shows more than 60,000 clones, less than 90% of them singletons. Regarding time point: blood 4 weeks post-SBRT, at nephrectomy. Noted treatment: 15 Gy SBRT to primary tumor, nephrectomy 4 weeks later. Sequences were derived from blood, sampled from a patient whose treatment included radiotherapy and nephrectomy. The origin of the receptors is a woman in her sixties with renal cell carcinoma.

The V gene is TRBV27, the J gene TRBJ2-4, with no clear D. The CDR3 is 13 amino acids. V was shortened by 3 bases and J by 6 bases, with 9 bases between the two germline ends. The germline V gene has CDR1 MNHEY and CDR2 SMNVEV (reference sequence). The CDR3 here is CASSFRLGNIQYF. For the CDR3, the DNA is TGTGCCAGCAGTTTCCGACTGGGAAACATTCAGTACTTC.

The chain links TRBV7-2 to TRBJ2-3; D gene ambiguous. The CDR3 is 14 amino acids. V was trimmed by 0 bases and J by 6 bases, leaving 10 bases between them. Germline CDR1 and CDR2: SGHTA and FQGNSA. The chain's CDR3 is CASSLAGSSDTQYF. The CDR3 bases are TGTGCCAGCAGCTTAGCGGGATCCTCTGATACGCAGTATTTT.

The rearrangement joins TRBV5-6 to TRBJ2-5, with unresolved D. Between the trimmed V and J ends, which lost 4 bases and 1 base, there was a span of 11 bases. The CDR3 runs 14 residues. Germline V gene data show CDR1 as SGHDT and CDR2 as YYEEEE. The CDR3 nucleotides are TGTGCCAGCAGCCCCGGCCTTAGCCAAGAGACCCAGTACTTC. Amino acids: CASSPGLSQETQYF.

The chain carries TRBV7-8 and TRBJ2-1; 7 nucleotides line up with TRBD1. V lost 1 base to trimming and J lost 7 bases; unmatched junction nucleotides: 7. Looked up from germline, CDR1 is SGHVS and CDR2 is FQNEAQ. The CDR3 runs to 15 residues. The DNA of the CDR3 is TGTGCCAGCAGCTTAGACAGGGGCATAGAAAATGAGCAGTTCTTC. It yields the protein CASSLDRGIENEQFF.

The chain has TRBV27 and TRBJ1-2; 8 nucleotides match TRBD1. Trimming removed 10 bases from V and 1 base from J; junction bases left unmatched: 5. The V gene's germline CDR1 is MNHEY and CDR2 SMNVEV (reference sequence). The CDR3 is made up of 13 amino acids. CDR3 in amino acids: CATRTGLNYGYTF. CDR3 coding DNA: TGTGCCACCCGGACAGGGCTTAACTATGGCTACACCTTC.

V gene TRBV28 combines with J gene TRBJ1-3; D unclear. CDR1 and CDR2 from the germline V gene are MDHEN and SYDVKM. This CDR3 has 14 residues. V was pared by 3 bases and J by 0 bases, with 6 bases between. DNA of the CDR3: TGTGCCAGCAGTTTTCGGGGCTCTGGAAACACCATATATTTT. Amino acids: CASSFRGSGNTIYF.

V is TRBV28 and J is TRBJ2-3; unclear D gene. This CDR3 comprises 14 residues. From germline, CDR1 is MDHEN and CDR2 SYDVKM. Trimming took 10 bases from V and 0 from J, leaving 14 bases between them. As DNA, the CDR3 is TGTGCCACCAAAAGTTGGAGAAGCACAGATACGCAGTATTTT. Translation gives CATKSWRSTDTQYF. Combining the CDR3 with reference TRBV28 and TRBJ2-3 gives the whole variable domain DVKVTQSSRYLVKRTGEKVFLECVQDMDHENMFWYRQDPGLGLRLIYFSYDVKMKEKGDIPEGYSVSREKKERFSLILESASTNQTSMYLCATKSWRSTDTQYFGPGTRLTVL.

This clone was detected a few times. This chain connects TRBV7-2 to TRBJ2-3, with unresolved D. CDR1 SGHTA and CDR2 FQGNSA come from the germline V gene. Deletions cut 0 bases from V and 4 bases from J, with 2 bases between. CDR3 size: 12 residues. CDR3 region: CASSLASDTQYF. Written as DNA, the CDR3 is TGTGCCAGCAGCTTAGCCTCAGATACGCAGTATTTT.

J is TRBJ1-5 and V is TRBV12-5; 7 nucleotides line up with TRBD1. J gave up 4 bases and V 7 bases, and 7 bases lay outside the gene matches. The CDR3 is made up of 14 amino acids. CDR1 and CDR2 from the germline V gene are LGHNT and FRNRAP. CDR3 amino acids: CASALGTVNQPQHF. DNA of the CDR3: TGTGCTAGTGCCTTGGGGACAGTGAATCAGCCCCAGCATTTT. Combining the CDR3 with reference TRBV12-5 and TRBJ1-5 gives the whole variable domain DARVTQTPRHKVTEMGQEVTMRCQPILGHNTVFWYRQTMMQGLELLAYFRNRAPLDDSGMPKDRFSAEMPDATLATLKIQPSEPRDSAVYFCASALGTVNQPQHFGDGTRLSIL.

The chain has TRBV4-2 and TRBJ1-2; D is possibly TRBD1 (5 bases). The CDR3 consists of 15 residues. Germline V CDR1 and CDR2: LGHNA, YNFKEQ. V was pared by 4 bases and J by 1 base, with 13 bases between. The CDR3 sequence is CASSPDWGGNYGYTF. CDR3 nucleotide sequence: TGTGCCAGCAGCCCCGATTGGGGGGGTAACTATGGCTACACCTTC.

This rearrangement joins TRBV7-2 to TRBJ1-6; 7 bases are shared with TRBD1. The length of the CDR3 is 14 residues. The J segment lost 6 bases and the V segment lost 3 bases, leaving 2 bases of the junction unmatched. Germline V gives CDR1 SGHTA, CDR2 FQGNSA. The CDR3 DNA sequence: TGTGCCAGCAGCTTCGACAGGGTTAATTCACCCCTCCACTTT. Residues: CASSFDRVNSPLHF.

This CDR3 is CASRAGSYEQYF. CDR3 nucleotide sequence: TGTGCCAGCAGGGCAGGCTCCTACGAGCAGTACTTC. The chain combines TRBV7-9 with TRBJ2-7; D gene uncertain. Germline CDR1 and CDR2: SEHNR and FQNEAQ (reference sequence). The CDR3 length is 12 residues. The V gene lost 6 bases and the J gene lost 0 bases, with 6 bases spanning the gap. The full variable domain, in which reference TRBV7-9 and TRBJ2-7 provide the parts outside the CDR3, is DTGVSQNPRHKITKRGQNVTFRCDPISEHNRLYWYRQTLGQGPEFLTYFQNEAQLEKSRLLSDRFSAERPKGSFSTLEIQRTEQGDSAMYLCASRAGSYEQYFGPGTRLTVT.

The chain has TRBV10-3 and TRBJ2-7, with TRBD2 matching 9 bases. Trimming at V came to 4 bases and at J to 1 base, leaving 8 bases not matched to a gene. This CDR3 spans 16 amino acids. CDR1 and CDR2 from the germline V gene are ENHRY and SYGVKD. Written as DNA, the CDR3 is TGTGCCATCAGTGCACCTAGCGGGATTTCTTCCTACGAGCAGTACTTC. This translates into CAISAPSGISSYEQYF.

V and J are TRBV6-6 and TRBJ1-1, with D possibly TRBD1 on 5 matching bases. This CDR3 is built from 13 residues. V was shortened by 5 bases and J by 5 bases, with 12 bases between the two germline ends. The V gene's germline CDR1 is MNHNY and CDR2 SVGAGI (reference sequence). CDR3 amino acids: CASSQGGNTEAFF. CDR3 nucleotides: TGTGCCAGCAGTCAGGGAGGGAATACTGAAGCTTTCTTT.

The CDR3 bases are TGTGCCAGCAGCCACGGGACTAGCTTGGTGGCAGATACGCAGTATTTT. The encoded protein is CASSHGTSLVADTQYF. The genes are TRBV7-2 and TRBJ2-3, with TRBD2 matching over 9 bases. This CDR3 comprises 16 residues. Losses at the gene ends were 5 bases for V and 4 bases for J; bases not matched to a gene: 10. Germline lookup yields CDR1 SGHTA and CDR2 FQGNSA.

This chain links TRBV7-9 with TRBJ2-1; 8 nucleotides agree with TRBD1. Trimming cost V 5 bases and J 7 bases; bases outside gene matches: 7. The germline gives CDR1 SEHNR, CDR2 FQNEAQ (reference sequence). This CDR3 has 14 residues. CDR3 region: CASSLGQGQNEQFF. For the CDR3, the DNA is TGTGCCAGCAGCCTCGGACAGGGTCAGAATGAGCAGTTCTTC.

CDR3 protein: CATRAGRQSGANVLTF. The CDR3 bases are TGTGCCACCAGAGCGGGACGGCAATCTGGGGCCAACGTCCTGACTTTC. V usage is TRBV19 and J usage is TRBJ2-6; 7 bases map to TRBD2. After removal of 10 bases from V and 1 base from J, the junction contained 10 bases not matched to a gene. The CDR3 is 16 amino acids. Per the germline V gene, CDR1 is LNHDA and CDR2 is SQIVND (reference sequence).

V and J are TRBV4-1 and TRBJ1-1, with D hard to call. The CDR3 covers 16 residues. Trimming pared 0 bases from V and 0 bases from J, leaving 11 bases between. Germline V CDR1 and CDR2: MGHRA, YSYEKL. CDR3 amino acids: CASSQDWGQMNTEAFF. For the CDR3, the DNA is TGCGCCAGCAGCCAAGATTGGGGTCAAATGAACACTGAAGCTTTCTTT.

The chain combines TRBV27 with TRBJ1-6; the D is unclear. The CDR3 is 16 amino acids. Germline CDR1 MNHEY, CDR2 SMNVEV (reference sequence). Trimming took off 0 bases at V and 0 bases at J, with 6 bases between the two ends. CDR3 sequence: CASSLSRSSYNSPLHF. In nucleotides, the CDR3 is TGTGCCAGCAGTTTATCAAGGAGCTCCTATAATTCACCCCTCCACTTT.

This clone is classed as medium-sized (0.01 to 0.1%). Here the CDR3 reads CASSPRLDGQPQHF. The CDR3 nucleotides are TGTGCCAGCAGCCCGAGACTGGACGGGCAGCCCCAGCATTTT. V is TRBV5-5 and J is TRBJ1-5; D not certain. V was cut by 4 bases and J by 7 bases, with 15 bases left in between. CDR3 length equals 14 residues. Per the germline V gene, CDR1 is SGHKS and CDR2 is YYEKEE (reference sequence).

The chain has TRBV5-1 and TRBJ1-3; D unresolved. Germline V gene sequence: CDR1 SGHRS, CDR2 YFSETQ. The V end was cut by 4 bases, the J end by 1 base, with 12 bases between. The CDR3 is 15 residues long. The DNA for the CDR3 is TGCGCCAGCAGCCCGCCCCGGGGTTCTGGAAACACCATATATTTT. This translates into CASSPPRGSGNTIYF.